Below, 15 T cell receptor beta chains from the same sample are listed, as sequenced in a study of regulatory T cells in long-lasting Graves disease. Regarding time point: newly diagnosed GD, antithyroid drugs for less than 3 months. The TCR library was made from RNA extracted from PBMCs. With iRepertoire HTBI primers and Arm-PCR of CDR3 regions, TCR beta libraries were built. TCRdb re-analysed the multiplex PCR reads in MiXCR, keeping a single row per CDR3 protein. The sample comprises 350,000 to 500,000 distinct CDR3 sequences, 16% of which are singletons, and about a quarter rests with the top ten. These data also formed part of another study, on T cells in Graves' hyperthyroidism and ophthalmopathy.

The sequenced sample was peripheral blood mononuclear cells (PBMCs), obtained at new diagnosis, from a patient treated with antithyroid drugs. These receptors all stem from a woman between 18 and 29 years old with Graves disease.

A word on this clonotype: A much larger clone is a single base away; this may be a read error. This sequence joins TRBV5-1 and TRBJ2-5; perhaps TRBD2 as D (5 bases). Germline values: CDR1 SGHRS, CDR2 YFSETQ. The CDR3 runs 13 residues. The DNA of the CDR3 is TGCGCCAGCAGCTTGGAAGAGGGCCTCGTCTTATTCTTC. Translated, it gives CASSLEEGLVLFF. Based on the CDR3 plus reference TRBV5-1 and TRBJ2-5, the full variable domain is KAGVTQTPRYLIKTRGQQVTLSCSPISGHRSVSWYQQTPGQGLQFLFEYFSETQRNKGNFPGRFSGRQFSNSRSEMNVSTLELGDSALYLCASSLEEGLVLFFGPGTRLLVL.

The table lists this clonotype with many counts. The chain carries TRBV2 and TRBJ1-5, with a tentative D call TRBD1 (6 bases). There are 16 residues in the CDR3. Germline assignment: CDR1 SNHLY and CDR2 FYNNEI. Trimming shortened V by 6 bases and J by 3 bases, and 18 bases separated the two germline ends. The CDR3, as DNA: TGTGCCAGCAGCCTTGGTAGGGGACACATCAATCAGCCCCAGCATTTT. Its translation is CASSLGRGHINQPQHF.

This clonotype was observed many times. The rearrangement uses TRBV2 and TRBJ2-7; TRBD1 or TRBD2 may be the D gene (5 bases each). CDR1 is SNHLY and CDR2 is FYNNEI in the germline V gene. V was trimmed by 5 bases and J by 3 bases, leaving 17 bases between them. This CDR3 region has 15 residues. CDR3 DNA: TGTGCCAGCAGTCCCAGGGAGCGTTCTAACTACGAGCAGTACTTC. As protein: CASSPRERSNYEQYF.

In this sample, this clonotype turned up many times. The rearrangement joins TRBV27 to TRBJ2-5, with a tentative D call TRBD1 (6 bases). Germline V gene lookup returns CDR1 MNHEY and CDR2 SMNVEV (reference sequence). The CDR3 is made up of 16 amino acids. The ends were cut back, 6 bases at V and 0 bases at J, with 17 bases in the middle. In nucleotides, the CDR3 is TGTGCCAGCAGCTCCACCGGGACAACCTACCAAGAGACCCAGTACTTC. This gives the protein CASSSTGTTYQETQYF.

This clonotype was recorded at least ten times. The rearrangement joins TRBV2 to TRBJ1-2, with unresolved D. The CDR3 has 12 amino acids. With 2 bases removed from V and 8 bases from J, the gap between germline ends came to 9 bases. Per the germline V gene, CDR1 is SNHLY and CDR2 is FYNNEI. The CDR3 coding sequence is TGTGCCAGCAGTGAATTCCCAGTAGGCTACACCTTC. Its protein product is CASSEFPVGYTF.

This sequence joins TRBV28 and TRBJ1-2, with D tentatively TRBD1 (6 bases). The ends were cut back, 4 bases at V and 4 bases at J, with 19 bases in the middle. This CDR3 spans 16 amino acids. The germline gives CDR1 MDHEN, CDR2 SYDVKM. This CDR3 reads CASSSTGPDRSYGYTF. The CDR3 nucleotides are TGTGCCAGCAGTTCCACTGGCCCCGACAGGTCCTATGGCTACACCTTC.

The V and J genes are TRBV4-3 and TRBJ1-2; D may be TRBD1 (5 bases). The CDR3 runs to 15 residues. The ends were cut back, 1 base at V and 0 bases at J, with 9 bases in the middle. Germline V gene data show CDR1 as LGHNA and CDR2 as YSLEER. The CDR3 nucleotides read TGCGCCAGCAGCCAAGGGGGGGGGACTAACTATGGCTACACCTTC. Translating it yields CASSQGGGTNYGYTF.

A remark on this clonotype: This may be a read error, as it is one base from a much larger clone. The rearrangement uses TRBV28 and TRBJ2-5; 10 bases match TRBD2. Per the germline V gene, CDR1 is MDHEN and CDR2 is SYDVKM. Trimming removed 2 bases from V and 11 bases from J; junction bases left unmatched: 32. This CDR3 is built from 22 residues. The CDR3 DNA reads as TGTGCCAGCAGTTTAATCATCGGCCAGGGACAACTCCAACTAGCGGGAAACAATGAGCAGTACTTC. This translates into CASSLIIGQGQLQLAGNNEQYF.

In this sample, this clonotype turned up many times. This chain joins TRBV12-3 or TRBV12-4 and TRBJ2-1, with D possibly being TRBD1 or TRBD2 (5 bases each). The CDR3 sequence is 14 residues long. V lost 8 bases and J lost 10, with 21 bases in between. CDR3 protein: CASSGDRFVEEQFF. DNA for the CDR3: TGTGCCAGCTCCGGGGACCGTTTCGTAGAAGAGCAGTTCTTC.

This clonotype was observed at least ten times. This chain joins TRBV4-2 and TRBJ1-1, with D tentatively TRBD1 (5 bases). V was pared by 0 bases and J by 0 bases, with 8 bases between. This CDR3 contains 15 residues. Germline loops: CDR1 LGHNA, CDR2 YNFKEQ. The DNA for the CDR3 is TGTGCCAGCAGCCAAGAGGGACCGATGAACACTGAAGCTTTCTTT. Its protein is CASSQEGPMNTEAFF.

The chain couples TRBV2 to TRBJ2-5; TRBD1 is a possible D gene (6 bases). Germline lookup yields CDR1 SNHLY and CDR2 FYNNEI. The CDR3 runs 15 residues. V dropped 3 bases and J dropped 0 bases, with 11 bases sitting between them. The CDR3 region is CASSDQTGNQETQYF. For the CDR3, the DNA is TGTGCCAGCAGTGATCAAACAGGGAACCAAGAGACCCAGTACTTC.

In this sample, this clonotype turned up many times. The J gene is TRBJ2-7, the V gene TRBV28, with 7 nucleotides matching TRBD2. Germline V gives CDR1 MDHEN, CDR2 SYDVKM. The CDR3 loop spans 14 amino acids. With 6 bases clipped from V and 3 bases from J, the junction kept 8 bases outside the gene matches. The CDR3 DNA follows: TGTGCCAGCAGCCCACCTGGACTAGTCTACGAGCAGTACTTC. Protein sequence: CASSPPGLVYEQYF.

The chain joins TRBV6-1 to TRBJ2-7; 9 nucleotides align to TRBD1. The CDR3 loop spans 15 amino acids. Germline-derived CDR1 and CDR2 are MNHNS and SASEGT. Losses at the gene ends were 2 bases for V and 2 bases for J; bases not matched to a gene: 4. The CDR3, as DNA: TGTGCCAGCAGTGAACCGGGACAGGGAACCTACGAGCAGTACTTC. Its protein product is CASSEPGQGTYEQYF.

This clonotype has just a few counts. This rearrangement joins TRBV19 to TRBJ1-5; D is unresolved. The germline V gene encodes CDR1 LNHDA and CDR2 SQIVND (reference sequence). The CDR3 runs to 15 residues. V was cut by 0 bases and J by 2 bases, with 8 bases left in between. CDR3 loop: CASSIEGSRNQPQHF. The CDR3 DNA is TGTGCCAGTAGTATAGAAGGTTCGCGCAATCAGCCCCAGCATTTT.

The rearrangement links TRBV20-1 to TRBJ2-1; D is possibly TRBD2 (5 bases). CDR3 length equals 15 residues. The germline CDR1 and CDR2 sequences are DFQATT and SNEGSKA (reference sequence). V lost 3 bases and J 4 bases, leaving 16 bases between the germline ends. The CDR3: CSASSVGVGYNEQFF. CDR3 DNA sequence: TGCAGTGCTAGCTCGGTGGGAGTGGGATACAATGAGCAGTTCTTC.